What follows are 24 T cell receptor beta chains derived from one specimen sequenced in a study of blood T cell repertoires in COVID-19. TCRdb's table, derived via immunoSEQ multiplex PCR, lists solely in-frame clones and lacks some. This sample has approximately 230,000 clones, with 70% to 90% found just once. The specimen was peripheral blood. The receptors shown here come from a woman aged 35 to 49 who had recovered from COVID-19.

The rearrangement links TRBV7-9 to TRBJ2-5; no firm D call. The germline V and J ends were trimmed by 5 bases and 8 bases, with 12 bases remaining between them. The germline V gene has CDR1 SEHNR and CDR2 FQNEAQ (reference sequence). CDR3 length: 12 amino acids. CDR3 region: CASSGQTDTQYF. CDR3 sequence (DNA): TGTGCCAGCAGCGGGCAAACAGACACCCAGTACTTC.

V gene TRBV6-5 combines with J gene TRBJ2-3; D gene ambiguous. V was clipped by 8 bases and J by 9 bases, with 21 bases between them. Germline V gene lookup returns CDR1 MNHEY and CDR2 SVGAGI. The CDR3 spans 14 residues. This CDR3 reads CASAAESPLRTQYF. CDR3 bases: TGTGCCAGCGCGGCGGAAAGCCCATTAAGGACGCAGTATTTT.

V is TRBV19 and J is TRBJ2-5; a possible D gene is TRBD2 (8 bases). The CDR3 is made up of 16 amino acids. V lost 3 bases and J lost 3, with 17 bases in between. Germline loops: CDR1 LNHDA, CDR2 SQIVND (reference sequence). In nucleotides, the CDR3 is TGTGCCAGTAGTATGTCGGGGGGGACAGCAAAAGAGACCCAGTACTTC. Its translation is CASSMSGGTAKETQYF.

This clone was recorded once. CDR3 sequence: CASSLAGQGQPNEQFF. CDR3 in DNA: TGCGCCAGCAGCTTGGCCGGACAGGGCCAACCCAATGAGCAGTTCTTC. The chain is built from TRBV5-1 and TRBJ2-1; 8 bases align to TRBD1. The CDR3 covers 16 residues. Germline V gene sequence: CDR1 SGHRS, CDR2 YFSETQ. The V gene end was trimmed by 0 bases and the J gene end by 6 bases; junction bases not matched to a gene: 8.

The rearrangement uses TRBV24-1 and TRBJ2-3, with 9 bases fitting TRBD2. The CDR3 runs to 17 residues. Germline V CDR1 and CDR2: KGHDR, SFDVKD. Trimming took 3 bases from V and 2 from J; bases not matched to a gene: 8. CDR3 DNA sequence: TGTGCCACCAGTGATGGCGGGGGGGCTAGCCTCACAGATACGCAGTATTTT. This encodes CATSDGGGASLTDTQYF.

Only one count was recorded for this clone. The chain is built from TRBV7-9 and TRBJ2-1; D is undetermined. The CDR3 is made up of 12 amino acids. Trimming took off 0 bases at V and 8 bases at J, with 5 bases between the two ends. The germline V gene encodes CDR1 SEHNR and CDR2 FQNEAQ (reference sequence). CDR3 region: CASSLAIDEQFF. The CDR3 region has the DNA TGTGCCAGCAGCTTAGCGATAGATGAGCAGTTCTTC.

V gene TRBV20-1 combines with J gene TRBJ1-2; TRBD1 is a possible D gene (6 bases). The CDR3 spans 12 residues. Germline CDR1 reads DFQATT; CDR2 reads SNEGSKA (reference sequence). Trimming removed 3 bases from V and 4 bases from J, with 9 bases in between. CDR3 DNA: TGCAGTGCTAGTATAGGGGGCTATGGCTACACCTTC. Protein: CSASIGGYGYTF.

The CDR3: CSASGDTQYF. The DNA for the CDR3 is TGCAGTGCTAGCGGGGATACGCAGTATTTT. The gene calls are TRBV20-1 and TRBJ2-3; D not certain. CDR1 DFQATT and CDR2 SNEGSKA come from the germline V gene (reference sequence). The germline V and J ends were trimmed by 3 bases and 6 bases, with 4 bases remaining between them. The CDR3 runs to 10 residues.

This clone was observed a single time. V is TRBV6-6 and J is TRBJ2-5; 8 bases line up with TRBD2. Trimming cost V 5 bases and J 5 bases; bases outside gene matches: 10. This CDR3 is 15 amino acids long. CDR1 is MNHNY and CDR2 is SVGAGI in the germline V gene (reference sequence). The CDR3 spells CASSLPAGGKETQYF. Here the CDR3 DNA reads TGTGCCAGCAGTCTCCCGGCGGGGGGTAAGGAGACCCAGTACTTC.

The chain couples TRBV28 to TRBJ2-7, with a weak D call TRBD2 (6 bases). The germline gives CDR1 MDHEN, CDR2 SYDVKM. Trimming pared 5 bases from V and 7 bases from J, leaving 27 bases between. The CDR3 contains 17 residues. The CDR3 protein is CASSGKPGPNPGGEQYF. For the CDR3, the DNA is TGTGCCAGCAGTGGGAAACCGGGACCCAACCCCGGAGGGGAGCAGTACTTC.

The chain has TRBV5-6 and TRBJ2-5; possible D gene TRBD2, 7 bases. Trimming left V 0 bases short and J 4 bases short, with 13 bases between. There are 15 residues in the CDR3. Germline lookup yields CDR1 SGHDT and CDR2 YYEEEE. The CDR3 loop reads CASSLEGGVGETQYF. Here the CDR3 DNA reads TGTGCCAGCAGCTTGGAGGGGGGGGTTGGAGAGACCCAGTACTTC.

The rearrangement links TRBV4-3 to TRBJ1-3; tentative D call: TRBD1 (5 bases). Per germline, CDR1 LGHNA and CDR2 YSLEER. The CDR3 runs to 18 residues. Trimming took 0 bases from V and 0 from J, leaving 15 bases between them. CDR3 in DNA: TGCGCCAGCAGCCAAGAGATAGCCAGGGTGAGCTCTGGAAACACCATATATTTT. Protein: CASSQEIARVSSGNTIYF.

The chain links TRBV4-2 to TRBJ2-3; 11 nucleotides match TRBD2. With 5 bases clipped from V and 4 bases from J, the junction kept 2 bases outside the gene matches. The CDR3 covers 14 residues. Germline CDR1 and CDR2: LGHNA and YNFKEQ. CDR3 amino acids: CASSGTSGSDTQYF. The CDR3 coding sequence is TGTGCCAGCAGCGGGACTAGCGGCTCAGATACGCAGTATTTT.

V is TRBV28 and J is TRBJ1-3; the D is unclear. Germline V gene data show CDR1 as MDHEN and CDR2 as SYDVKM. The germline V and J ends were trimmed by 3 bases and 0 bases, with 9 bases remaining between them. CDR3 size: 15 residues. CDR3 DNA: TGTGCCAGCAGTTTCTCGGGTTACTCTGGAAACACCATATATTTT. Translation: CASSFSGYSGNTIYF.

This sequence joins TRBV6-1 and TRBJ2-1, with D possibly being TRBD1 (6 bases). Germline lookup yields CDR1 MNHNS and CDR2 SASEGT. V was trimmed by 1 base and J by 11 bases, leaving 12 bases between them. CDR3 length equals 13 residues. The CDR3 DNA sequence: TGTGCCAGCAGTGAAGGGTGGACAGAAAAGCAGTTCTTC. Translating it yields CASSEGWTEKQFF.

This sequence joins TRBV19 and TRBJ2-3; D is undetermined. Germline V gives CDR1 LNHDA, CDR2 SQIVND (reference sequence). This CDR3 is built from 13 residues. V gave up 7 bases and J gave up 2 bases, with 10 bases separating them. In DNA, the CDR3 is TGTGCCAGTACCGCGGATGTCACAGATACGCAGTATTTT. Translation: CASTADVTDTQYF. Supplemented by reference TRBV19 and TRBJ2-3, the full variable domain reads DGGITQSPKYLFRKEGQNVTLSCEQNLNHDAMYWYRQDPGQGLRLIYYSQIVNDFQKGDIAEGYSVSREKKESFPLTVTSAQKNPTAFYLCASTADVTDTQYFGPGTRLTVL.

DNA of the CDR3: TGTGCCAGCAGTGCTGAAGGGGCCTATGGCTACACCTTC. Translation: CASSAEGAYGYTF. The chain uses TRBV2 and TRBJ1-2; D perhaps matches TRBD1 (5 bases). CDR3 length: 13 residues. The germline V and J ends were trimmed by 4 bases and 4 bases, with 10 bases remaining between them. Germline V gene lookup returns CDR1 SNHLY and CDR2 FYNNEI.

The gene calls are TRBV4-3 and TRBJ2-7, with a possible D match to TRBD1 (6 bases). CDR3 length: 17 amino acids. Trimming shortened V by 0 bases and J by 0 bases, and 15 bases separated the two germline ends. Germline lookup yields CDR1 LGHNA and CDR2 YSLEER. The CDR3 loop reads CASSQDFITGRSYEQYF. The CDR3, as DNA: TGCGCCAGCAGCCAAGATTTTATTACAGGGCGCTCCTACGAGCAGTACTTC.

This chain uses TRBV5-1 with TRBJ2-2, with D tentatively TRBD2 (5 bases). CDR1 is SGHRS, CDR2 YFSETQ, per germline. V was cut by 3 bases and J by 0 bases, with 12 bases left in between. This CDR3 contains 16 residues. CDR3 amino acids: CASSSTRIANTGELFF. For the CDR3, the DNA is TGCGCCAGCAGCTCAACTAGGATCGCGAACACCGGGGAGCTGTTTTTT.

The V call is TRBV10-1, the J call TRBJ2-1; 9 bases match TRBD2. This CDR3 spans 15 amino acids. Germline lookup yields CDR1 WNHNN and CDR2 SYGVQD (reference sequence). After removal of 6 bases from V and 5 bases from J, the junction contained 8 bases not matched to a gene. Here the CDR3 reads CASRVAAGGNNEQFF. CDR3 nucleotide sequence: TGCGCCAGCAGAGTAGCGGCGGGAGGGAACAATGAGCAGTTCTTC.

The chain combines TRBV27 with TRBJ2-7, with 7 positions matching TRBD1. CDR3 length: 14 residues. J lost 3 bases, V lost 5 bases, and 7 bases had no gene match. Germline loops: CDR1 MNHEY, CDR2 SMNVEV (reference sequence). CDR3 nucleotide sequence: TGTGCCAGCAGTCTCCACAGGGGCGGCTACGAGCAGTACTTC. Amino acid sequence: CASSLHRGGYEQYF.

The V and J genes are TRBV5-1 and TRBJ2-5; D is undetermined. CDR3 length equals 14 residues. Germline V gene sequence: CDR1 SGHRS, CDR2 YFSETQ. The germline V and J ends were trimmed by 0 bases and 3 bases, with 9 bases remaining between them. The CDR3 nucleotides read TGCGCCAGCAGCTTGGTCACAGTCAAAGAGACCCAGTACTTC. It codes for CASSLVTVKETQYF.

The V call is TRBV4-2, the J call TRBJ2-7; D ambiguous. This CDR3 contains 13 residues. The V end was cut by 0 bases, the J end by 6 bases, with 9 bases between. Germline CDR1 reads LGHNA; CDR2 reads YNFKEQ. This CDR3 is CASSQDHQREQYF. In nucleotides, the CDR3 is TGTGCCAGCAGCCAAGATCATCAGCGCGAGCAGTACTTC.

The rearrangement joins TRBV7-9 to TRBJ2-1; a weak D match, TRBD2 (5 bases). The CDR3 contains 16 residues. Germline CDR1 reads SEHNR; CDR2 reads FQNEAQ (reference sequence). V lost 1 base and J 0 bases, leaving 10 bases between the germline ends. Written as DNA, the CDR3 is TGTGCCAGCAGCTTAGGAGGGAGCCCCTCCTACAATGAGCAGTTCTTC. Protein: CASSLGGSPSYNEQFF.